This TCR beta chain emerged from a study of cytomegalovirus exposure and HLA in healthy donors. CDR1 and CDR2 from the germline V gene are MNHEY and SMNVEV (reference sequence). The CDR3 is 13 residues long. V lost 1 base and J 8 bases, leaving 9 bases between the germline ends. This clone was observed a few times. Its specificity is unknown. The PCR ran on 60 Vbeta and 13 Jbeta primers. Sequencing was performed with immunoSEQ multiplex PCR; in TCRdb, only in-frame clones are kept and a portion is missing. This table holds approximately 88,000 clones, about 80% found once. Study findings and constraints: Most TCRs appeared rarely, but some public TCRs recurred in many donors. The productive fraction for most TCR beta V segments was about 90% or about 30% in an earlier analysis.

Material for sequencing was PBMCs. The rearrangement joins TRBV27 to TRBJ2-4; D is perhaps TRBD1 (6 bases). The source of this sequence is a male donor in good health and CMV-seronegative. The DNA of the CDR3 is TGTGCCAGCAGTTTATTTCCAGGGGACATTCAGTACTTC. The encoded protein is CASSLFPGDIQYF.